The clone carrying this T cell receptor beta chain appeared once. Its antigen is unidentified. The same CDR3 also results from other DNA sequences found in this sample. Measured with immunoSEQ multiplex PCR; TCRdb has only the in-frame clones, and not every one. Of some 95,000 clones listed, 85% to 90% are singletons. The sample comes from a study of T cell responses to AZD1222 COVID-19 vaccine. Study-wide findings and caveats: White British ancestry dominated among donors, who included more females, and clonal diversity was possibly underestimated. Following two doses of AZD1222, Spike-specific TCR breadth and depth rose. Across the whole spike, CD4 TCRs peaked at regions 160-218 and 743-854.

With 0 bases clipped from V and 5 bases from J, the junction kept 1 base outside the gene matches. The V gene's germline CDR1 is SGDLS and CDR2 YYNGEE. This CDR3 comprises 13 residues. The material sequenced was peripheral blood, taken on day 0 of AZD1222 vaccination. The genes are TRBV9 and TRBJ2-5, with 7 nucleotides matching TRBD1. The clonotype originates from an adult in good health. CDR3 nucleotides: TGTGCCAGCAGCGTAGCCAGGGGGGAGACCCAGTACTTC. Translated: CASSVARGETQYF. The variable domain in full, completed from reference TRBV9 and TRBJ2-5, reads DSGVTQTPKHLITATGQRVTLRCSPRSGDLSVYWYQQSLDQGLQFLIQYYNGEERAKGNILERFSAQQFPDLHSELNLSSLELGDSALYFCASSVARGETQYFGPGTRLLVL.